Shown below are 27 T cell receptor beta chains from a single sample sequenced in a study of shared clonotypes between healthy human individuals. Assay: immunoSEQ multiplex PCR; the TCRdb copy retains only in-frame clones and omits some. The sample shows about 1.1 million clones, 78% of them seen only once. The sample consisted of memory CD4+ T cells from PBMCs. Subset defined: CD45RA-negative fraction. All receptors derive from a man aged 18 to 30 in good health. Some clones in this sample may be carry-over from other donors' samples.

The chain joins TRBV4-1 to TRBJ2-5; D gene uncertain. The germline CDR1 and CDR2 sequences are MGHRA and YSYEKL. V lost 1 base and J 5 bases, leaving 23 bases between the germline ends. The CDR3 is 18 amino acids. The CDR3 sequence: CASSQGSWAASLGETQYF. DNA of the CDR3: TGCGCCAGCAGCCAAGGATCTTGGGCGGCCTCGCTGGGGGAGACCCAGTACTTC.

The J gene is TRBJ1-4, the V gene TRBV6-5, with a weak D call TRBD1 (6 bases). Per germline, CDR1 MNHEY and CDR2 SVGAGI. The V and J ends lost 7 bases and 8 bases respectively, with 20 bases between them. CDR3 size: 15 residues. CDR3 in DNA: TGTGCCAGCACCCCCAAGGGGGGGCATTGGGAAAAACTGTTTTTT. Residues: CASTPKGGHWEKLFF.

The chain uses TRBV18 and TRBJ2-7, with 10 nucleotides matching TRBD2. The CDR3 has 13 amino acids. Germline V gene data show CDR1 as KGHSH and CDR2 as LQKENI. The V and J ends lost 10 bases and 3 bases, in that order; junction bases with no gene match: 6. The DNA of the CDR3 is TGTGCCACCCGGAGCGGGAGGGACTACGAGCAGTACTTC. It translates to CATRSGRDYEQYF.

Only a few counts were recorded for this clone. The chain joins TRBV28 to TRBJ2-7; D gene uncertain. The germline V gene encodes CDR1 MDHEN and CDR2 SYDVKM. The CDR3 length is 17 residues. Trimming took 1 base from V and 3 from J, leaving 19 bases between them. The CDR3 region has the DNA TGTGCCAGCAGTTTATTGGTTGGCCCACGGAGATACTACGAGCAGTACTTC. Protein: CASSLLVGPRRYYEQYF.

This chain connects TRBV10-3 to TRBJ2-1, with D possibly TRBD1 on 6 matching bases. Germline CDR1 reads ENHRY; CDR2 reads SYGVKD. The CDR3 has 13 amino acids. Trimming cost V 4 bases and J 7 bases, with 11 bases left between them. The CDR3 DNA follows: TGTGCCATCAGTGCGGACAGTTATAATGAGCAGTTCTTC. This encodes CAISADSYNEQFF.

V gene TRBV28 combines with J gene TRBJ2-7; no reliable D call. Germline assignment: CDR1 MDHEN and CDR2 SYDVKM. The CDR3 runs 16 residues. Trimming left V 3 bases short and J 7 bases short, with 22 bases between. Written as DNA, the CDR3 is TGTGCCAGCAGTTTTCCCCCGGCAGGCAGACGTGAGGAGCAGTACTTC. Its protein is CASSFPPAGRREEQYF.

The rearrangement joins TRBV7-2 to TRBJ2-3; D gene ambiguous. This CDR3 comprises 13 residues. V lost 5 bases and J lost 3, with 9 bases in between. Per germline, CDR1 SGHTA and CDR2 FQGNSA. The DNA for the CDR3 is TGTGCCAGCAGCCGCGACAAAACAGATACGCAGTATTTT. It encodes CASSRDKTDTQYF.

The chain uses TRBV7-3 and TRBJ2-2; TRBD1 agrees at 9 bases. Germline CDR1 SGHTA, CDR2 FQGTGA. CDR3 length equals 16 residues. J gave up 0 bases and V 4 bases, and 3 bases lay outside the gene matches. The DNA of the CDR3 is TGTGCCAGCAGCTCGACAGGGGGGACGAACACCGGGGAGCTGTTTTTT. Translated, it gives CASSSTGGTNTGELFF.

J is TRBJ2-7 and V is TRBV4-1; a weak D match, TRBD2 (6 bases). CDR1 and CDR2 from the germline V gene are MGHRA and YSYEKL. The CDR3 loop spans 16 amino acids. V dropped 3 bases and J dropped 4 bases, with 19 bases sitting between them. The CDR3 here is CASSQALAGNLYEQYF. The CDR3 bases are TGCGCCAGCAGCCAGGCCTTGGCGGGGAATTTATACGAGCAGTACTTC.

This chain uses TRBV2 with TRBJ2-5; D is possibly TRBD1 (5 bases). Germline CDR1 SNHLY, CDR2 FYNNEI. This CDR3 has 10 residues. Trimming took off 8 bases at V and 7 bases at J, with 8 bases between the two ends. The CDR3 coding sequence is TGTGCCAGCGGGGCAGGGACCCAGTACTTC. This gives the protein CASGAGTQYF.

The rearrangement links TRBV18 to TRBJ2-1; 7 positions match TRBD1. Germline CDR1 and CDR2: KGHSH and LQKENI. With V trimmed by 4 bases and J by 4 bases, 1 base remained unmatched. The CDR3 consists of 13 residues. CDR3 sequence reads: CASSQGQYNEQFF. The CDR3 DNA reads TGTGCCAGCTCACAGGGACAGTACAATGAGCAGTTCTTC. The full variable domain, with the rest looked up from reference TRBV18 and TRBJ2-1, is NAGVMQNPRHLVRRRGQEARLRCSPMKGHSHVYWYRQLPEEGLKFMVYLQKENIIDESGMPKERFSAEFPKEGPSILRIQQVVRGDSAAYFCASSQGQYNEQFFGPGTRLTVL.

This clone was picked up one time. In the same sample, other DNA sequences code for this CDR3. The J gene is TRBJ1-5, the V gene TRBV28; tentative D call: TRBD1 (5 bases). The germline V gene encodes CDR1 MDHEN and CDR2 SYDVKM. Trimming removed 3 bases from V and 1 base from J, with 10 bases in between. The CDR3 is 15 amino acids. The CDR3 here is CASSLRTPSNQPQHF. For the CDR3, the DNA is TGTGCCAGCAGTTTGCGGACACCGAGCAATCAGCCCCAGCATTTT.

This clone was detected only once. Here the CDR3 reads CASSPRTGENTIYF. The CDR3 bases are TGTGCCAGCAGCCCGCGGACAGGGGAAAACACCATATATTTT. The chain employs TRBV4-2 and TRBJ1-3, with 9 bases aligning to TRBD1. V was clipped by 4 bases and J by 6 bases; unmatched bases: 4. This CDR3 has 14 amino acids. Germline values: CDR1 LGHNA, CDR2 YNFKEQ.

The genes are TRBV7-2 and TRBJ2-7; D is possibly TRBD1 or TRBD2 (5 bases each). V was pared by 5 bases and J by 2 bases, with 10 bases between. CDR1 and CDR2 from the germline V gene are SGHTA and FQGNSA. The CDR3 extends over 13 amino acids. The CDR3, as DNA: TGTGCCAGCAGCCCCCGGGGACCCTACGAGCAGTACTTC. It specifies CASSPRGPYEQYF.

The gene calls are TRBV7-2 and TRBJ1-1; the match to TRBD1 covers 7 bases. The CDR3 has 15 amino acids. V dropped 5 bases and J dropped 0; count of bases not matched to a gene: 6. Looked up from germline, CDR1 is SGHTA and CDR2 is FQGNSA. CDR3 nucleotides: TGTGCCAGCAGCCATTCAGGGGGGATGAACACTGAAGCTTTCTTT. Translation gives CASSHSGGMNTEAFF. Full variable domain (outside the CDR3, taken from reference TRBV7-2 and TRBJ1-1): GAGVSQSPSNKVTEKGKDVELRCDPISGHTALYWYRQSLGQGLEFLIYFQGNSAPDKSGLPSDRFSAERTGGSVSTLTIQRTQQEDSAVYLCASSHSGGMNTEAFFGQGTRLTVV.

This sequence joins TRBV28 and TRBJ2-1; TRBD2 matches at 7 bases. V was clipped by 6 bases and J by 8 bases; unmatched bases: 13. Per germline, CDR1 MDHEN and CDR2 SYDVKM. This CDR3 contains 15 residues. The CDR3 DNA follows: TGTGCCAGCAGCGGATTTGGGGAGGGCCGCTATGAGCAGTTCTTC. Amino acids: CASSGFGEGRYEQFF.

V and J are TRBV7-9 and TRBJ2-5; D uncertain. The CDR3 length is 15 residues. Germline V lookup: CDR1 SEHNR, CDR2 FQNEAQ (reference sequence). V gave up 2 bases and J gave up 5 bases, with 15 bases separating them. DNA for the CDR3: TGTGCCAGCAGCTTAAGTAAGACCACGACGGAGACCCAGTACTTC. Its protein product is CASSLSKTTTETQYF.

This clone came up a few times. Other DNA sequences in this specimen translate into the identical CDR3. The V call is TRBV7-9, the J call TRBJ2-7; D might be TRBD2 (6 bases). The CDR3 is 12 amino acids. Germline CDR1 and CDR2: SEHNR and FQNEAQ (reference sequence). With 5 bases removed from V and 1 base from J, the gap between germline ends came to 6 bases. CDR3 coding DNA: TGTGCCAGCAGCCGGGAGTCCTACGAGCAGTACTTC. This gives the protein CASSRESYEQYF. Full variable domain (missing parts from reference TRBV7-9 and TRBJ2-7): DTGVSQNPRHKITKRGQNVTFRCDPISEHNRLYWYRQTLGQGPEFLTYFQNEAQLEKSRLLSDRFSAERPKGSFSTLEIQRTEQGDSAMYLCASSRESYEQYFGPGTRLTVT.

Notes on this clone: A much larger clone differs by one base, so this may be a read error. The rearrangement uses TRBV7-8 and TRBJ1-1, with TRBD1 as a possible D gene (6 bases). Deletions cut 1 base from V and 1 base from J, with 7 bases between. The germline V gene encodes CDR1 SGHVS and CDR2 FQNEAQ. This CDR3 has 14 amino acids. This chain's CDR3 is CASSLGTANTEAFF. The DNA of the CDR3 is TGTGCCAGCAGCTTAGGGACAGCGAACACTGAAGCTTTCTTT.

The J gene is TRBJ1-1, the V gene TRBV11-2, with D possibly TRBD1 on 6 matching bases. This CDR3 has 14 residues. Between the trimmed V and J ends, which lost 5 bases and 6 bases, there was a span of 16 bases. Looked up from germline, CDR1 is SGHAT and CDR2 is FQNNGV. CDR3 region: CASSATRGRAEAFF. CDR3 DNA: TGTGCCAGCAGCGCCACCAGGGGAAGGGCTGAAGCTTTCTTT.

The table lists this clone with many counts. Within the sample, other DNA sequences also encode this same CDR3. The V gene is TRBV2, the J gene TRBJ2-1, with a weak D call TRBD2 (5 bases). V was cut by 8 bases and J by 8 bases, with 10 bases left in between. CDR1 is SNHLY and CDR2 is FYNNEI in the germline V gene. The CDR3 length is 11 residues. CDR3 protein: CASGLADEQFF. The CDR3 DNA is TGTGCCAGCGGGCTAGCCGATGAGCAGTTCTTC.

In its sample, this clone was seen many times. The chain couples TRBV21-1 to TRBJ2-7; the table calls TRBD1, which could not be checked here. TRBV21-1 is a listed pseudogene. The CDR3 spans 14 residues. The CDR3 loop is CASSPGTFPYEQYF. The CDR3 DNA follows: TGTGCCAGCAGCCCCGGGACATTCCCCTACGAGCAGTACTTC.

As concerns this clone: Different DNA sequences within this sample yield the same CDR3. The chain carries TRBV28 and TRBJ2-7; 11 nucleotides agree with TRBD1. The CDR3 has 14 residues. Germline V CDR1 and CDR2: MDHEN, SYDVKM. J gave up 6 bases and V 5 bases, and 6 bases lay outside the gene matches. The CDR3 protein is CASSPGTGGREQYF. For the CDR3, the DNA is TGTGCCAGCAGTCCTGGGACAGGGGGGCGCGAGCAGTACTTC.

V gene TRBV6-5 combines with J gene TRBJ2-1; D call uncertain. The V gene lost 6 bases and the J gene lost 7 bases, with 13 bases spanning the gap. Germline CDR1 is MNHEY and CDR2 is SVGAGI. This CDR3 contains 13 residues. As DNA, the CDR3 is TGTGCCAGCAGCCCCGCGGTCTATAATGAGCAGTTCTTC. Its protein is CASSPAVYNEQFF.

This clone has just a few counts. This same CDR3 is encoded by further DNA sequences in the sample. V usage is TRBV19 and J usage is TRBJ2-1, with 9 bases lining up with TRBD2. The trim removed 1 base at V and 4 bases at J, leaving 2 bases unmatched. The germline gives CDR1 LNHDA, CDR2 SQIVND (reference sequence). This CDR3 contains 15 residues. CDR3 protein: CASSIGLAAYNEQFF. The CDR3 DNA sequence: TGTGCCAGTAGTATAGGACTAGCGGCTTACAATGAGCAGTTCTTC.

The chain combines TRBV10-1 with TRBJ1-1; a possible D gene is TRBD1 (5 bases). Germline values: CDR1 WNHNN, CDR2 SYGVQD (reference sequence). The length of the CDR3 is 10 residues. V was trimmed by 6 bases and J by 11 bases, leaving 10 bases between them. CDR3 sequence: CASSVEGAFF. The CDR3 region has the DNA TGCGCCAGCAGCGTTGAGGGGGCTTTCTTT.

This clone was found once. V and J are TRBV9 and TRBJ1-3; a weak D match, TRBD1 (5 bases). CDR3 length: 17 amino acids. Germline assignment: CDR1 SGDLS and CDR2 YYNGEE. Trimming stripped 4 bases from V and 3 bases from J, with 20 bases between. The CDR3 nucleotides are TGTGCCAGCAGCCGGGAGGGAGGGGCTACGGTTGGAAACACCATATATTTT. Encoded protein: CASSREGGATVGNTIYF. Variable domain in full (rest from reference TRBV9 and TRBJ1-3): DSGVTQTPKHLITATGQRVTLRCSPRSGDLSVYWYQQSLDQGLQFLIQYYNGEERAKGNILERFSAQQFPDLHSELNLSSLELGDSALYFCASSREGGATVGNTIYFGEGSWLTVV.